A single sample is the source of the 24 T cell receptor beta chains below, sequenced in a study of T cell changes during pregnancy in multiple sclerosis. Produced via immunoSEQ multiplex PCR; TCRdb's table is partial and in-frame only. The sample has roughly 52,000 clones; 94% are singletons. The sequencing used CD8+ T cells from peripheral blood mononuclear cells, collected in the third trimester of pregnancy. The origin of the receptors is a female donor with multiple sclerosis, enrolled in a pregnancy study.

This clone was recorded only once. The rearrangement links TRBV28 to TRBJ1-1; D may be TRBD1 (6 bases). The germline V gene encodes CDR1 MDHEN and CDR2 SYDVKM. The CDR3 length is 15 residues. Trimming pared 3 bases from V and 0 bases from J, leaving 11 bases between. CDR3 in amino acids: CASSFWGQMNTEAFF. In nucleotides, the CDR3 is TGTGCCAGCAGTTTTTGGGGGCAGATGAACACTGAAGCTTTCTTT.

V is TRBV4-1 and J is TRBJ1-5, with TRBD1 matching 7 bases. Germline loops: CDR1 MGHRA, CDR2 YSYEKL. The ends lost 0 bases at V and 2 bases at J; junction bases unmatched: 7. This CDR3 has 17 residues. CDR3 in amino acids: CASSQDGDRAGNQPQHF. The CDR3 DNA follows: TGCGCCAGCAGCCAAGACGGAGACAGGGCTGGCAATCAGCCCCAGCATTTT.

The chain uses TRBV12-5 and TRBJ2-2; 8 bases agree with TRBD1. The germline gives CDR1 LGHNT, CDR2 FRNRAP. Germline trimming cut 6 bases from V and 1 base from J; bases unmatched to any gene: 7. This CDR3 comprises 16 residues. The CDR3: CASGMSGTGNTGELFF. The CDR3 coding sequence is TGTGCTAGTGGGATGTCCGGGACAGGGAACACCGGGGAGCTGTTTTTT.

This clone has a single count. The V gene is TRBV7-9, the J gene TRBJ2-3, with D possibly matching TRBD1 (6 bases). Trimming removed 0 bases from V and 2 bases from J, with 9 bases in between. Germline CDR1 reads SEHNR; CDR2 reads FQNEAQ (reference sequence). The CDR3 is 15 residues long. The CDR3 DNA is TGTGCCAGCAGCTTAGCGTGGGGACACACAGATACGCAGTATTTT. This sequence encodes CASSLAWGHTDTQYF.

This chain uses TRBV11-2 with TRBJ2-1; weak D call: TRBD2 (6 bases). The CDR3 has 14 residues. V was shortened by 1 base and J by 9 bases, with 13 bases between the two germline ends. Per germline, CDR1 SGHAT and CDR2 FQNNGV. The CDR3 DNA is TGTGCCAGCAGCTTAGTTCTTTTGGGACTTGAGCAGTTCTTC. The encoded protein is CASSLVLLGLEQFF.

The V call is TRBV9, the J call TRBJ1-1; a weak D match, TRBD1 (5 bases). This CDR3 spans 14 amino acids. CDR1 is SGDLS and CDR2 is YYNGEE in the germline V gene. The germline V and J ends were trimmed by 4 bases and 0 bases, with 10 bases remaining between them. For the CDR3, the DNA is TGTGCCAGCAGCACCGGACAACTGAACACTGAAGCTTTCTTT. Protein sequence: CASSTGQLNTEAFF.

The chain links TRBV20-1 to TRBJ2-1; the match to TRBD1 covers 7 bases. This CDR3 has 11 amino acids. CDR1 is DFQATT, CDR2 SNEGSKA, per germline (reference sequence). The junction had 3 bases not matched to a gene; V was cut back by 6 bases and J by 7 bases. DNA for the CDR3: TGCAGTGCCCCCAGGGGGAATGAGCAGTTCTTC. This translates into CSAPRGNEQFF.

This rearrangement joins TRBV4-2 to TRBJ2-1; D is unclear. This CDR3 contains 16 residues. Germline-derived CDR1 and CDR2 are LGHNA and YNFKEQ. V lost 1 base and J lost 0, with 10 bases in between. CDR3 region: CASSQAKLSSYNEQFF. The CDR3 DNA reads as TGTGCCAGCAGCCAAGCGAAGCTGAGCTCCTACAATGAGCAGTTCTTC.

This sequence joins TRBV7-2 and TRBJ1-5, with TRBD1 matching 7 bases. Trimming cost V 3 bases and J 0 bases; bases outside gene matches: 8. The V gene's germline CDR1 is SGHTA and CDR2 FQGNSA. The CDR3 has 17 amino acids. The CDR3 region is CASSFPGTDYSNQPQHF. DNA for the CDR3: TGTGCCAGCAGCTTTCCCGGGACAGATTATAGCAATCAGCCCCAGCATTTT.

This sequence joins TRBV7-9 and TRBJ1-2; D is unresolved. CDR1 is SEHNR, CDR2 FQNEAQ, per germline (reference sequence). V was cut by 6 bases and J by 2 bases, with 10 bases left in between. CDR3 size: 13 residues. CDR3 nucleotides: TGTGCCAGCAGGCAAACGGGGAACTATGGCTACACCTTC. This gives the protein CASRQTGNYGYTF.

The V gene is TRBV2, the J gene TRBJ1-5, with 8 nucleotides matching TRBD1. The CDR3 totals 13 residues. V shed 4 bases, J shed 5 bases, and the junction held 1 base outside the gene matches. The germline gives CDR1 SNHLY, CDR2 FYNNEI. The DNA of the CDR3 is TGTGCCAGCAGTGCAGGGGGCGATCAGCCCCAGCATTTT. This encodes CASSAGGDQPQHF.

The chain uses TRBV6-5 and TRBJ2-7; 8 bases agree with TRBD2. After removal of 4 bases from V and 3 bases from J, the junction contained 5 bases not matched to a gene. The CDR3 contains 14 residues. Germline V gene data show CDR1 as MNHEY and CDR2 as SVGAGI. The CDR3 sequence: CASSLGLALYEQYF. CDR3 in DNA: TGTGCCAGCAGTTTAGGACTAGCCCTCTACGAGCAGTACTTC.

This rearrangement joins TRBV4-1 to TRBJ2-1, with 9 bases aligning to TRBD2. V shed 0 bases, J shed 7 bases, and the junction held 7 bases outside the gene matches. From germline, CDR1 is MGHRA and CDR2 YSYEKL. This CDR3 spans 16 amino acids. The CDR3 spells CASSQEGSGRLNEQFF. CDR3 bases: TGCGCCAGCAGCCAAGAAGGGAGCGGGAGGTTAAATGAGCAGTTCTTC.

The rearrangement uses TRBV4-3 and TRBJ1-2; a possible D gene is TRBD1 (5 bases). V was trimmed by 1 base and J by 6 bases, leaving 12 bases between them. This CDR3 region has 14 residues. Germline CDR1 and CDR2: LGHNA and YSLEER. This CDR3 reads CASSQGGGTHGYTF. Written as DNA, the CDR3 is TGCGCCAGCAGCCAAGGCGGGGGAACCCATGGCTACACCTTC.

The rearrangement links TRBV27 to TRBJ2-7; unclear D gene. The CDR3 covers 15 residues. Trimming removed 0 bases at V and 1 base at J, with 10 bases between. Germline V CDR1 and CDR2: MNHEY, SMNVEV (reference sequence). CDR3 loop: CASSLSFSLSYEQYF. The CDR3 DNA is TGTGCCAGCAGTTTATCTTTCAGTTTGTCCTACGAGCAGTACTTC.

The V and J genes are TRBV5-4 and TRBJ2-1, with TRBD2 matching 7 bases. Germline V lookup: CDR1 SGHNT, CDR2 YYREEE (reference sequence). The V and J ends lost 2 bases and 4 bases, in that order; junction bases with no gene match: 12. The CDR3 has 17 residues. CDR3 sequence: CASSLRLRRESYNEQFF. The CDR3 nucleotides read TGTGCCAGCAGCTTACGATTGAGGCGGGAGAGTTACAATGAGCAGTTCTTC.

This chain links TRBV6-5 with TRBJ1-1; TRBD1 aligns across 8 bases. J gave up 8 bases and V 0 bases, and 5 bases lay outside the gene matches. This CDR3 has 14 amino acids. The germline V gene has CDR1 MNHEY and CDR2 SVGAGI. In nucleotides, the CDR3 is TGTGCCAGCAGTTACTCCGAATACAGGGGGGAAGCTTTCTTT. Its translation: CASSYSEYRGEAFF.

The gene calls are TRBV4-3 and TRBJ1-4, with TRBD1 matching 7 bases. This CDR3 is built from 15 residues. Trimming cost V 1 base and J 5 bases; bases outside gene matches: 4. In germline, CDR1 is LGHNA, CDR2 YSLEER. The CDR3 region is CASSQGTGQNEKLFF. CDR3 DNA sequence: TGCGCCAGCAGCCAAGGGACAGGCCAGAATGAAAAACTGTTTTTT.

The CDR3 DNA sequence: TGTGCCAGCAGCTTACCGCGGGTAGGTGGCGAGCAGTACTTC. It specifies CASSLPRVGGEQYF. V is TRBV7-2 and J is TRBJ2-7; possible D gene TRBD2, 5 bases. Per the germline V gene, CDR1 is SGHTA and CDR2 is FQGNSA. The V gene lost 2 bases and the J gene lost 6 bases, with 14 bases spanning the gap. The CDR3 consists of 14 residues.

This clone was detected once. The CDR3: CASSFYQDISYEQYF. CDR3 nucleotides: TGCGCCAGCAGCTTTTACCAGGACATCTCGTACGAGCAGTACTTC. The rearrangement joins TRBV4-3 to TRBJ2-7; tentatively, D is TRBD1 (5 bases). Between the trimmed V and J ends, which lost 5 bases and 4 bases, there was a span of 18 bases. The CDR3 is 15 amino acids. Germline V lookup: CDR1 LGHNA, CDR2 YSLEER.

V and J are TRBV11-2 and TRBJ2-7; D unclear. Germline values: CDR1 SGHAT, CDR2 FQNNGV. Trimming removed 0 bases from V and 6 bases from J, with 12 bases in between. The CDR3 extends over 14 amino acids. CDR3 in amino acids: CASSLDPSGLEQYF. In nucleotides, the CDR3 is TGTGCCAGCAGCTTAGATCCCTCAGGTCTCGAGCAGTACTTC.

The chain couples TRBV4-2 to TRBJ2-5; 7 bases map to TRBD2. With V trimmed by 0 bases and J by 2 bases, 6 bases remained unmatched. The CDR3 has 16 residues. In germline, CDR1 is LGHNA, CDR2 YNFKEQ. CDR3 bases: TGTGCCAGCAGCCAAGAAGCGGCGGGAGTTCAAGAGACCCAGTACTTC. Protein: CASSQEAAGVQETQYF.

CDR3 coding DNA: TGTGCCAGCAGTTTCGACCAGGGCACCTTCTACGAGCAGTACTTC. It translates to CASSFDQGTFYEQYF. This chain connects TRBV27 to TRBJ2-7, with D tentatively TRBD1 (5 bases). Germline CDR1 and CDR2: MNHEY and SMNVEV (reference sequence). Trimming took off 3 bases at V and 3 bases at J, with 15 bases between the two ends. CDR3 length: 15 residues.

V is TRBV9 and J is TRBJ2-2; maybe TRBD1 (6 bases). Deletions cut 4 bases from V and 6 bases from J, with 10 bases between. The CDR3 spans 13 residues. Germline CDR1 is SGDLS and CDR2 is YYNGEE. In nucleotides, the CDR3 is TGTGCCAGCAGCCCGAGGGGGTCCGGGGAGCTGTTTTTT. As protein: CASSPRGSGELFF.